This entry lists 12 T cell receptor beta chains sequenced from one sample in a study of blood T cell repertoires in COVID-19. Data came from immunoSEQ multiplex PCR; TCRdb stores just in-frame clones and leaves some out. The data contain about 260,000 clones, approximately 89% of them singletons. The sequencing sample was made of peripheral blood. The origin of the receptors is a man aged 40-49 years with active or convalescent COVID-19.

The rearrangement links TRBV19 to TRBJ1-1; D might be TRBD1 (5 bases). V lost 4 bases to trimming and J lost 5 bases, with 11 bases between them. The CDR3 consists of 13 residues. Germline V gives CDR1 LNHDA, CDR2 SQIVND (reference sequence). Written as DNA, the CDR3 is TGTGCCAGTAGTAGAGGCGGGGGAACTGAAGCTTTCTTT. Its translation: CASSRGGGTEAFF.

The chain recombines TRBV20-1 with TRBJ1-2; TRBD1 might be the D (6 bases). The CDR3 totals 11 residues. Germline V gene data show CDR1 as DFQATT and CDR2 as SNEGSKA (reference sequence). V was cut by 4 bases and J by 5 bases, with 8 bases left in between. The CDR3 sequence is CSAIRGYGYTF. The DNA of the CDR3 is TGCAGTGCTATCAGGGGATATGGCTACACCTTC.

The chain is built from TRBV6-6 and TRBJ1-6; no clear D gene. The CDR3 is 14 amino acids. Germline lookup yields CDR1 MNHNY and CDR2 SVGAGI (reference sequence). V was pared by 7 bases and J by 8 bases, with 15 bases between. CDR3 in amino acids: CASTVKAGDSPLHF. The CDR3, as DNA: TGTGCCAGCACCGTAAAAGCCGGGGATTCACCCCTCCACTTT.

DNA for the CDR3: TGTGCCAGCAGCTTAGACAGGACCAGCTCCTATAATTCACCCCTCCACTTT. It specifies CASSLDRTSSYNSPLHF. The chain combines TRBV7-9 with TRBJ1-6; D might be TRBD1 (5 bases). The CDR3 contains 17 residues. Germline assignment: CDR1 SEHNR and CDR2 FQNEAQ (reference sequence). Trimming removed 1 base from V and 0 bases from J, with 10 bases in between.

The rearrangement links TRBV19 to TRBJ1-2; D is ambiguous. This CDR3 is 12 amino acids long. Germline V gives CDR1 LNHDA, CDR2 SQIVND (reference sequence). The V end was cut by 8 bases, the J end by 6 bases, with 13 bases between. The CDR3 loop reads CASSQSGNGYTF. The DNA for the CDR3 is TGTGCCAGTTCCCAATCAGGAAATGGCTACACCTTC.

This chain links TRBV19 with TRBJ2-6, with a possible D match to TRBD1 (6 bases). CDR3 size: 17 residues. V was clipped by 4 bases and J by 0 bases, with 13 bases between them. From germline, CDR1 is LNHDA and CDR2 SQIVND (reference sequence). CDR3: CASSTDRFYSGANVLTF. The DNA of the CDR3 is TGTGCCAGTAGTACCGACAGGTTTTACTCTGGGGCCAACGTCCTGACTTTC.

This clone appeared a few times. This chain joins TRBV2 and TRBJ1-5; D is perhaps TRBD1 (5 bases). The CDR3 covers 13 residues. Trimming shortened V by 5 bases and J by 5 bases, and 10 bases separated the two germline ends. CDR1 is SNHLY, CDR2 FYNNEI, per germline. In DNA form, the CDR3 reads TGTGCCAGCAGTCAGGGTTCAGATCAGCCCCAGCATTTT. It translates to CASSQGSDQPQHF. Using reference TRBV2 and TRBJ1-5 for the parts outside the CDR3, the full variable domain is EPEVTQTPSHQVTQMGQEVILRCVPISNHLYFYWYRQILGQKVEFLVSFYNNEISEKSEIFDDQFSVERPDGSNFTLKIRSTKLEDSAMYFCASSQGSDQPQHFGDGTRLSIL.

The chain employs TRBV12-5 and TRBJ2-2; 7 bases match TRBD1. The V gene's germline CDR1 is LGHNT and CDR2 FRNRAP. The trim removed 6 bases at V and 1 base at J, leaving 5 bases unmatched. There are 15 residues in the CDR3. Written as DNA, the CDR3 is TGTGCTAGTGGCGTGGGACAGCAGAACACCGGGGAGCTGTTTTTT. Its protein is CASGVGQQNTGELFF.

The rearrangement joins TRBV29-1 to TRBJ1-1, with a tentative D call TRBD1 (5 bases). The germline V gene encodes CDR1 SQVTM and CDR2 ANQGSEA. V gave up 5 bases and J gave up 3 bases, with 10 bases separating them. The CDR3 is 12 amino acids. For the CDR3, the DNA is TGCAGCGTTTATTCGGGGGACACTGAAGCTTTCTTT. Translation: CSVYSGDTEAFF.

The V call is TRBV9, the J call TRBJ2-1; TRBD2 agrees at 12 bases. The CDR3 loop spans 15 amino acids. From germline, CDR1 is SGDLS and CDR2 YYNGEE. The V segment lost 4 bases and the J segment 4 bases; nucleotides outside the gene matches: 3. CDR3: CASSPSGREYNEQFF. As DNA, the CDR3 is TGTGCCAGCAGCCCTAGCGGGAGGGAATACAATGAGCAGTTCTTC.

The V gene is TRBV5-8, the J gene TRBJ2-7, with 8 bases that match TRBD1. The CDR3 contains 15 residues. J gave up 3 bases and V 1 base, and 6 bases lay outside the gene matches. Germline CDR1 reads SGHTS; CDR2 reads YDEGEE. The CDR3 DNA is TGTGCCAGCAGCTTGAGGGGACAGGCCGACTACGAGCAGTACTTC. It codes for CASSLRGQADYEQYF.

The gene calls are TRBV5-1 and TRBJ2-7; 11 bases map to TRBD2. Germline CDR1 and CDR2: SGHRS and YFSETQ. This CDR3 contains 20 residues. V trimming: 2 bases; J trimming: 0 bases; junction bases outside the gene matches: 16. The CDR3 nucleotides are TGCGCCAGCAGCTTTCCTAGTGCCCAAGCTAGCGGGGGGCCCTCCTACGAGCAGTACTTC. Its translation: CASSFPSAQASGGPSYEQYF.